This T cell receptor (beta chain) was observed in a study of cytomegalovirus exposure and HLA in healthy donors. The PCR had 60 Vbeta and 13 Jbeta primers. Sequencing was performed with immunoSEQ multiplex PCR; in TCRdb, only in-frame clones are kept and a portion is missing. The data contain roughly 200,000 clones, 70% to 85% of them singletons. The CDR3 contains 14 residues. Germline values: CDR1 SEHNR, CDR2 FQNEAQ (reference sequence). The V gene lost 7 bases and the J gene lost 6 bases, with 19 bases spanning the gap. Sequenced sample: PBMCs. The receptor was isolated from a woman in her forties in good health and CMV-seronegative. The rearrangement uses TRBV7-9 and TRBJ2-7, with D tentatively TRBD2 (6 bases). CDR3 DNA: TGTGCCAGCACCGACGGCGGGGTTCGCGGCGAGCAGTACTTC. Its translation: CASTDGGVRGEQYF.